This T cell receptor beta chain was captured in a study of cytomegalovirus exposure and HLA in healthy donors. Germline CDR1 reads MNHEY; CDR2 reads SMNVEV (reference sequence). Trimming took 10 bases from V and 2 from J, leaving 18 bases between them. The CDR3 loop spans 14 amino acids. Study-level findings and limits: Diagnosis of cytomegalovirus status made by the classifier reportedly showed high specificity and sensitivity. Owing to their indistinguishability, certain V segments, notably TRBV6-2 and TRBV6-3, were excluded.

Of note for this clone: The antigen is undetermined.

This PCR relied on a set of 60 Vbeta primers and 13 Jbeta primers. Using immunoSEQ multiplex PCR, the repertoire was profiled, and TCRdb retains in-frame clones only, with some absent. The table shows 200,000 or so clones, with more than 70% occurring only once. The clonotype comes from a human donor in good health. The chain is built from TRBV27 and TRBJ2-7, with TRBD1 as a possible D gene (6 bases). Input material: PBMCs. CDR3 in DNA: TGTGCCACCTCCCAGGGGACACACCCCTACGAGCAGTACTTC. Protein product: CATSQGTHPYEQYF.